Listed below are T cell receptor beta chains from one sample, sequenced in a study of cytomegalovirus exposure and HLA in healthy donors. The repertoire was sequenced with immunoSEQ multiplex PCR; TCRdb's copy has only in-frame clones and lacks some. The sample lists 220,000 or so clones; 75% to 90% were seen once. What was sequenced was PBMCs. These receptor sequences come from a woman in her 30s in good health and CMV-seropositive. Each CDR3 is given without its conserved first and last residue. Only part of the rows carry a size: once, few, many, or a class if the clone is expanded.

>few|TRBJ1-1|13|TRBV19
ASKIGGRSNTEAF
>NA|TRBJ2-7|10|TRBV7-9
ASNRDSYEQY
>NA|TRBJ1-2|12|TRBV15
ATSRGSGSYGYT
>once|TRBJ1-1|14|TRBV4-3
ASSQGPGQMNTEAF
>NA|TRBJ1-1|11|TRBV13
ASSLGEATEAF
>few|TRBJ2-7|11|TRBV18
ASSGYQGIEQY
>NA|TRBJ2-7|12|TRBV19
ASSMEGRGYEQY
>NA|TRBJ1-1|11|TRBV2
ASSDRDREIAF
>NA|TRBJ2-7|13|TRBV10-3
AISGRLAGYYEQY
>NA|TRBJ2-5|15|TRBV5-1
ASSSLGLAGGQETQY
>NA|TRBJ2-1|14|TRBV5-1
ASSGTGLASINEQF